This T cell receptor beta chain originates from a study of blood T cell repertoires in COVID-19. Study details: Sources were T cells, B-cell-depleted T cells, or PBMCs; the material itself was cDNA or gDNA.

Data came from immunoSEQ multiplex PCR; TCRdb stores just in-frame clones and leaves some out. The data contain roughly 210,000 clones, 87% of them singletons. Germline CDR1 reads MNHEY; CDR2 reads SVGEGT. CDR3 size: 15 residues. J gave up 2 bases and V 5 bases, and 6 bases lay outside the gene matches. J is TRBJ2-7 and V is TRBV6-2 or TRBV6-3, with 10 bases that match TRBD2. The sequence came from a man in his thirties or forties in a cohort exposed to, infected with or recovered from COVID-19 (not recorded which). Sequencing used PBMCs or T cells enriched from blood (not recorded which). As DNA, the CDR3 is TGTGCCAGCAGTGCCCGGACTAGCGGTGCCTACGAGCAGTACTTC. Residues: CASSARTSGAYEQYF.